The 18 T cell receptor beta chains presented below share a single source sample, sequenced in a study of cytomegalovirus exposure and HLA in healthy donors. The PCR ran on 60 Vbeta and 13 Jbeta primers. Sequencing used immunoSEQ multiplex PCR; TCRdb keeps in-frame clones, though not all of them. The table has about 120,000 clones, 60% to 85% seen once. Sequenced input: PBMCs. The receptors derive from a female donor in good health and CMV-seronegative.

This clone has only a few counts. The chain uses TRBV7-9 and TRBJ1-2, with TRBD1 matching 7 bases. CDR1 and CDR2 (germline): SEHNR, FQNEAQ (reference sequence). The CDR3 has 16 residues. Germline trimming cut 1 base from V and 1 base from J; bases unmatched to any gene: 6. For the CDR3, the DNA is TGTGCCAGCAGCTTAGTTGGGACAGAAAGTAACTATGGCTACACCTTC. Amino acids: CASSLVGTESNYGYTF.

This sequence joins TRBV12-1 and TRBJ2-1; TRBD2, as called in the table, went unchecked against the DNA. TRBV12-1 is termed a pseudogene. This CDR3 region has 15 residues. This CDR3 reads CASSEGLRPHNEQFF. The CDR3 bases are TGTGCCAGCAGCGAAGGACTCCGCCCCCACAATGAGCAGTTCTTC.

The chain carries TRBV5-5 and TRBJ2-3, with 8 bases matching TRBD2. Germline V gives CDR1 SGHKS, CDR2 YYEKEE (reference sequence). The CDR3 sequence is 16 residues long. V dropped 0 bases and J dropped 6; count of bases not matched to a gene: 9. CDR3 bases: TGTGCCAGCAGCTTGGCCCCGGGGGGGGCACAGGATACGCAGTATTTT. It specifies CASSLAPGGAQDTQYF.

The chain is built from TRBV19 and TRBJ1-2; 7 nucleotides line up with TRBD1. Germline assignment: CDR1 LNHDA and CDR2 SQIVND (reference sequence). J was trimmed by 8 bases and V by 10 bases; bases with no gene match: 16. The CDR3 runs 14 residues. The CDR3 loop is CATTGQVGLVGYTF. In DNA, the CDR3 is TGTGCCACCACCGGACAGGTGGGGCTAGTAGGCTACACCTTC.

The chain uses TRBV2 and TRBJ1-4, with D uncertain. Trimming took off 5 bases at V and 0 bases at J, with 10 bases between the two ends. The CDR3 sequence is 15 residues long. CDR1 SNHLY and CDR2 FYNNEI come from the germline V gene. CDR3 sequence (DNA): TGTGCCAGCAGTCTGGAGCCTGCAACTAATGAAAAACTGTTTTTT. Its translation is CASSLEPATNEKLFF.

The chain carries TRBV7-2 and TRBJ2-7; D gene ambiguous. Trimming took 9 bases from V and 0 from J, leaving 15 bases between them. Germline V lookup: CDR1 SGHTA, CDR2 FQGNSA. This CDR3 comprises 14 residues. DNA of the CDR3: TGTGCCAGAAGCCAAACGCGTAGCTCCTACGAGCAGTACTTC. This gives the protein CARSQTRSSYEQYF.

The rearrangement joins TRBV19 to TRBJ2-5, with 8 positions matching TRBD1. Trimming cost V 1 base and J 2 bases; bases outside gene matches: 3. CDR1 is LNHDA and CDR2 is SQIVND in the germline V gene (reference sequence). The CDR3 loop spans 15 amino acids. The CDR3 loop reads CASSIGTGQQETQYF. In nucleotides, the CDR3 is TGTGCCAGTAGTATAGGGACAGGGCAGCAAGAGACCCAGTACTTC.

The CDR3 DNA sequence: TGTGCCAGCAGCTCCGGGACAGGGCGGTATGGCTACACCTTC. As protein: CASSSGTGRYGYTF. This chain connects TRBV14 to TRBJ1-2; 9 bases line up with TRBD1. The ends lost 5 bases at V and 5 bases at J; junction bases unmatched: 6. This CDR3 has 14 residues. Germline CDR1 and CDR2: SGHDN and FVKESK.

This clone was counted a few times. The J gene is TRBJ1-1, the V gene TRBV19; 9 bases fit TRBD1. The CDR3 has 14 amino acids. The germline gives CDR1 LNHDA, CDR2 SQIVND (reference sequence). The ends lost 5 bases at V and 5 bases at J; junction bases unmatched: 6. CDR3 loop: CASSAYRGRTEAFF. Written as DNA, the CDR3 is TGTGCCAGTAGTGCGTACAGGGGGCGTACTGAAGCTTTCTTT.

The rearrangement joins TRBV19 to TRBJ1-2; no clear D. Trimming pared 6 bases from V and 3 bases from J, leaving 11 bases between. The CDR3 sequence is 13 residues long. Per the germline V gene, CDR1 is LNHDA and CDR2 is SQIVND (reference sequence). CDR3: CASRFPDYYGYTF. The CDR3 bases are TGTGCCAGTAGATTTCCAGACTACTATGGCTACACCTTC.

This clone was picked up one time. V usage is TRBV7-9 and J usage is TRBJ2-3; TRBD2 aligns across 12 bases. Losses at the gene ends were 5 bases for V and 3 bases for J; bases not matched to a gene: 6. The CDR3 has 16 amino acids. CDR1 is SEHNR, CDR2 FQNEAQ, per germline (reference sequence). The CDR3 here is CASSPTSGGSTDTQYF. CDR3 DNA sequence: TGTGCCAGCAGCCCAACTAGCGGGGGGTCGACAGATACGCAGTATTTT.

The chain combines TRBV13 with TRBJ2-1; 15 bases line up with TRBD2. The junction had 11 bases not matched to a gene; V was cut back by 5 bases and J by 3 bases. Germline values: CDR1 PRHDT, CDR2 FYEKMQ (reference sequence). The CDR3 loop spans 19 amino acids. The CDR3 is CASSPGLAGGQFHYNEQFF. As DNA, the CDR3 is TGTGCCAGCAGCCCGGGACTAGCGGGGGGACAATTCCACTACAATGAGCAGTTCTTC.

Relative to its sample, this clone is medium-sized. CDR3 bases: TGTGCCAGCAGCTCACAGGGGTGGGATGAAGCTTTCTTT. Translating gives CASSSQGWDEAFF. This chain links TRBV6-1 with TRBJ1-1; 7 bases match TRBD1. J was trimmed by 7 bases and V by 6 bases; bases with no gene match: 8. This CDR3 region has 13 residues. CDR1 is MNHNS and CDR2 is SASEGT in the germline V gene.

The chain uses TRBV7-8 and TRBJ2-7, with 9 nucleotides matching TRBD1. Germline lookup yields CDR1 SGHVS and CDR2 FQNEAQ. The CDR3 has 17 amino acids. V shed 5 bases and J 2 bases; nucleotides not matched to a gene: 13. Here the CDR3 reads CASSVLGEGQGTYEQYF. DNA for the CDR3: TGTGCCAGCAGCGTCCTAGGGGAAGGACAGGGGACCTACGAGCAGTACTTC.

Turning to this clone: At one of its ends the junction is not consistent with the germline gene, which may arise from a read error. The rearrangement links TRBV7-7 to TRBJ2-3; 8 positions agree with TRBD2. Per germline, CDR1 SSHAT and CDR2 FNYEAQ (reference sequence). The CDR3 consists of 15 residues. The CDR3 nucleotides are TGTGCTAGCAGCCAAGGACTAGCAGATGTGGATACGCAGTATTTT. Translating it yields CASSQGLADVDTQYF.

V gene TRBV10-3 combines with J gene TRBJ1-2; 10 bases align to TRBD1. V was clipped by 6 bases and J by 0 bases; unmatched bases: 4. The CDR3 has 15 amino acids. Germline V gene lookup returns CDR1 ENHRY and CDR2 SYGVKD. CDR3 amino acids: CAIRPTGGPNYGYTF. CDR3 coding DNA: TGTGCCATCAGACCGACAGGGGGCCCTAACTATGGCTACACCTTC.

The rearrangement joins TRBV9 to TRBJ2-3, with TRBD1 identical over 8 bases. The germline CDR1 and CDR2 sequences are SGDLS and YYNGEE. The trim removed 4 bases at V and 2 bases at J, leaving 6 bases unmatched. CDR3 length: 15 residues. Here the CDR3 reads CASSSRDRHTDTQYF. CDR3 nucleotide sequence: TGTGCCAGCAGCTCGAGGGACAGGCACACAGATACGCAGTATTTT. The full variable domain, its missing parts supplied by reference TRBV9 and TRBJ2-3, is DSGVTQTPKHLITATGQRVTLRCSPRSGDLSVYWYQQSLDQGLQFLIQYYNGEERAKGNILERFSAQQFPDLHSELNLSSLELGDSALYFCASSSRDRHTDTQYFGPGTRLTVL.

The chain carries TRBV2 and TRBJ2-5; TRBD1 is a possible D gene (6 bases). The DNA end favors TRBJ2-7, so the J call may be wrong. CDR1 and CDR2 from the germline V gene are SNHLY and FYNNEI. CDR3 length: 15 residues. CDR3 amino acids: CASSEGGHNVYEQYF. The CDR3 DNA follows: TGTGCCAGCAGTGAAGGGGGACACAACGTCTACGAGCAGTACTTC.